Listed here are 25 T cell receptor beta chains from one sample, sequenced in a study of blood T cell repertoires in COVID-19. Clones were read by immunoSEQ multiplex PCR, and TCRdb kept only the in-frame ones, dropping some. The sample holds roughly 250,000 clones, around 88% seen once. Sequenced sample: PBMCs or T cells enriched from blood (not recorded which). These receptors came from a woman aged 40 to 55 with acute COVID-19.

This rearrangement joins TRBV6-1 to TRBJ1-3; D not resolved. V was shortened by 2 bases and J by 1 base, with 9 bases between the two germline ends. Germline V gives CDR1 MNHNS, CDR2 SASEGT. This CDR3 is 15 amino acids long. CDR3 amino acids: CASSEYTLSGNTIYF. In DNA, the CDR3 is TGTGCCAGCAGTGAATACACCTTATCTGGAAACACCATATATTTT.

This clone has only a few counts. The CDR3 DNA follows: TGTGCCAGCAGCCCGAGTGGAGCGGGAACAGCGGAGACCCAGTACTTC. As protein: CASSPSGAGTAETQYF. The V call is TRBV11-3, the J call TRBJ2-5; 7 bases match TRBD2. Germline trimming cut 5 bases from V and 5 bases from J; bases unmatched to any gene: 14. Germline assignment: CDR1 SGHNT and CDR2 YENEEA. The CDR3 loop spans 16 amino acids.

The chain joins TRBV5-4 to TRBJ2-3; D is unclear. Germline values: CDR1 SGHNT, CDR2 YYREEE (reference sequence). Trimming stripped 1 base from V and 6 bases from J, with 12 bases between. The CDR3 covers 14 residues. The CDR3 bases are TGTGCCAGCAGCTTGCGTTCGCGAGATGATACGCAGTATTTT. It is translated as CASSLRSRDDTQYF.

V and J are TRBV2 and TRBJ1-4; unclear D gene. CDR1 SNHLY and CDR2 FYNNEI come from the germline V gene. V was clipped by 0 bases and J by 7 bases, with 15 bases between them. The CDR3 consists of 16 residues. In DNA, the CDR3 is TGTGCCAGCAGTGAAGCGAGGGTCTCAGAGGGTGAAAAACTGTTTTTT. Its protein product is CASSEARVSEGEKLFF.

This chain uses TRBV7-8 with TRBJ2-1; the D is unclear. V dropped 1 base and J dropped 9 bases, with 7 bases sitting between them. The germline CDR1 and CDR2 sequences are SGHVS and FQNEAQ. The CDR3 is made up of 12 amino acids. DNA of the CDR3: TGTGCCAGCAGCTTAGGACACACTGAGCAGTTCTTC. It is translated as CASSLGHTEQFF.

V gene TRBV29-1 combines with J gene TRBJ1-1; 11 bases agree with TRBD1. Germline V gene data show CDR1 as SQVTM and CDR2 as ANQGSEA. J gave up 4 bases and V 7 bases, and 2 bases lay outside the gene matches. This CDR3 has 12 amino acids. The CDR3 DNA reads TGCAGCGCGGGGACAGGGGGCACTGAAGCTTTCTTT. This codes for CSAGTGGTEAFF.

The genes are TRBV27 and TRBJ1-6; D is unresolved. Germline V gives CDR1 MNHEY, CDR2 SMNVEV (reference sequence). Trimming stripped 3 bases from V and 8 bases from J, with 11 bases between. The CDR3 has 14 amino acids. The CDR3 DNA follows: TGTGCCAGCAGTTTGCTAGGGCGGGATTCACCCCTCCACTTT. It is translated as CASSLLGRDSPLHF.

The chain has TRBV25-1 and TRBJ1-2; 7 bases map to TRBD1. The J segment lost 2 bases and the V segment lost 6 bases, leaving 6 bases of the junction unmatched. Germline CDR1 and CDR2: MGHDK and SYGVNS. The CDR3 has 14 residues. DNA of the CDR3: TGTGCCAGCAGAACGCAGGGGGTCAACTATGGCTACACCTTC. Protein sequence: CASRTQGVNYGYTF.

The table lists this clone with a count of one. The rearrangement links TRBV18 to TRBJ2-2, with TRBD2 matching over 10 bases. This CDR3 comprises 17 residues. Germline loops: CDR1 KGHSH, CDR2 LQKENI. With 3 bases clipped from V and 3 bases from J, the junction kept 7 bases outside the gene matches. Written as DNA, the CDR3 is TGTGCCAGCTCACCTGCAGCGGGAGGGCCTGACACCGGGGAGCTGTTTTTT. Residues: CASSPAAGGPDTGELFF.

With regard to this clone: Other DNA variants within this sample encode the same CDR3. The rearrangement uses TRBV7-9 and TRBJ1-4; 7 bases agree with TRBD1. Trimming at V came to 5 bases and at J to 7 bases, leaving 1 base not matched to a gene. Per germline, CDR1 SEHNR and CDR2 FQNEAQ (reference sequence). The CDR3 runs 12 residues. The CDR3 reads CASSRDSEKLFF. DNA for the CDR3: TGTGCCAGCAGCCGGGACAGTGAAAAACTGTTTTTT.

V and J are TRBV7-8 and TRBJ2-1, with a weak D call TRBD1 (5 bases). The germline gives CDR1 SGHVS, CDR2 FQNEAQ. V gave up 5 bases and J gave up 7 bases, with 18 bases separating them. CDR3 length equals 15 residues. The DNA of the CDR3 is TGTGCCAGCAGCCACGAAGGGGCTAGGGCGAATGAGCAGTTCTTC. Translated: CASSHEGARANEQFF. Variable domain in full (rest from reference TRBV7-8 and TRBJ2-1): GAGVSQSPRYKVAKRGQDVALRCDPISGHVSLFWYQQALGQGPEFLTYFQNEAQLDKSGLPSDRFFAERPEGSVSTLKIQRTQQEDSAVYLCASSHEGARANEQFFGPGTRLTVL.

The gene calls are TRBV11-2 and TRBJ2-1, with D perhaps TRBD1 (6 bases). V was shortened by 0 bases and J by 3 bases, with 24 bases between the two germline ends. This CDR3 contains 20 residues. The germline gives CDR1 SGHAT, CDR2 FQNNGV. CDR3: CASSLDPPQGYLGGYNEQFF. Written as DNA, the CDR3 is TGTGCCAGCAGCTTAGATCCCCCCCAGGGCTACCTAGGGGGCTACAATGAGCAGTTCTTC.

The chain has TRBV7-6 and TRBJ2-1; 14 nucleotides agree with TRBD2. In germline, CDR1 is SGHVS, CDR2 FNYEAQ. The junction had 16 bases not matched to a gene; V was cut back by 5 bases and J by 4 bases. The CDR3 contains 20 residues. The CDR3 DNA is TGTGCCAGCAGCAGAACCTCCGGGACTAGCGGGGGAGAGGAATACAATGAGCAGTTCTTC. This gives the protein CASSRTSGTSGGEEYNEQFF.

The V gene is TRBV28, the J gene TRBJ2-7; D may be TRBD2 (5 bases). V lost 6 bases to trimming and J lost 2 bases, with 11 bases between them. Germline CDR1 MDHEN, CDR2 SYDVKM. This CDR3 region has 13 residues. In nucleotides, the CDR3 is TGTGCCAGCAGCCCAAGCGGTCCCTACGAGCAGTACGTC. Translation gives CASSPSGPYEQYV.

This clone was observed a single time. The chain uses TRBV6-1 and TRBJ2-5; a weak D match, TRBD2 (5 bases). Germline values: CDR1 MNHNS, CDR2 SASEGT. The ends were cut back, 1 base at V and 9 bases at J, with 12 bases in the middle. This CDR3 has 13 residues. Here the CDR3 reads CASSEEEKAAQYF. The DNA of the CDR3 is TGTGCCAGCAGTGAAGAAGAGAAAGCGGCCCAGTACTTC.

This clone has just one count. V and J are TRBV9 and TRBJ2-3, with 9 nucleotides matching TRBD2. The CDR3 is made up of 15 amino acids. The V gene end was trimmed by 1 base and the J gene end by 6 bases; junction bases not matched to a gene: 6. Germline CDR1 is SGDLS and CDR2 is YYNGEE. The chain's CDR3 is CASSVQAGGLDTQYF. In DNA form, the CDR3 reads TGTGCCAGCAGCGTACAAGCGGGAGGCTTGGATACGCAGTATTTT.

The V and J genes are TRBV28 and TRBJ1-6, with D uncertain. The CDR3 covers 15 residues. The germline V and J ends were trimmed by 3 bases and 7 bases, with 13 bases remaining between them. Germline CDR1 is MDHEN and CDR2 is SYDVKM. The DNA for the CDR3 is TGTGCCAGCAGTTTTTACGCAGGCGGGAATTCACCCCTCCACTTT. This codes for CASSFYAGGNSPLHF.

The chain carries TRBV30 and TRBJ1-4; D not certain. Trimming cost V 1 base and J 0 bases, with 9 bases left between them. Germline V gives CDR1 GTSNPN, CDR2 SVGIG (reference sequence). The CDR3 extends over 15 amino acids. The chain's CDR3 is CAWSAAGATNEKLFF. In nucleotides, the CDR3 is TGTGCCTGGAGTGCCGCAGGCGCAACTAATGAAAAACTGTTTTTT.

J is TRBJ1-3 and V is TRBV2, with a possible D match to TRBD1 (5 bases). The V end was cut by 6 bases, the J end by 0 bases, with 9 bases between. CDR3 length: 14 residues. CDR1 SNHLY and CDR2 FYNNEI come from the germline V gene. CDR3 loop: CASRPGRSGNTIYF. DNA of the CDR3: TGTGCCAGCAGGCCAGGGCGCTCTGGAAACACCATATATTTT.

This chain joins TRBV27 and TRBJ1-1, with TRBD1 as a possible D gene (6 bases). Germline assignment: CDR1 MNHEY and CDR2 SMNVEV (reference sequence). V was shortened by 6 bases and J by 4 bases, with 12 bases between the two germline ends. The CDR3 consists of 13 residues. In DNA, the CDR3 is TGTGCCAGCAGCTCAGGGGAAGGCACTGAAGCTTTCTTT. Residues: CASSSGEGTEAFF.

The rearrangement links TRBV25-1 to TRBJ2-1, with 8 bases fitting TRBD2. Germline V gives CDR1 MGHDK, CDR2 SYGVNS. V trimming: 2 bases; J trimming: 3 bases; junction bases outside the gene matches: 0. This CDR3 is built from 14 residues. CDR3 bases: TGTGCCAGCAGTGAAGGGACTAGCTACAATGAGCAGTTCTTC. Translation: CASSEGTSYNEQFF.

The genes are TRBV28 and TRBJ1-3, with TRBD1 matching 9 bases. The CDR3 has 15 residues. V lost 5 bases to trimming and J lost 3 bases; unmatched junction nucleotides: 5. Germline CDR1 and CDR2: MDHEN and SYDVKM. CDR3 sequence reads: CASSPGTGFGNTIYF. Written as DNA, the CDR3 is TGTGCCAGCAGTCCCGGGACAGGGTTTGGAAACACCATATATTTT.

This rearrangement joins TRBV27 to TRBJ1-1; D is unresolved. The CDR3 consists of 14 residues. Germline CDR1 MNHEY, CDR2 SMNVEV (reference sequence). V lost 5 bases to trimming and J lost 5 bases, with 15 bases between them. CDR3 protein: CASSRPGWETEAFF. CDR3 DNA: TGTGCCAGCAGTAGACCGGGTTGGGAGACTGAAGCTTTCTTT.

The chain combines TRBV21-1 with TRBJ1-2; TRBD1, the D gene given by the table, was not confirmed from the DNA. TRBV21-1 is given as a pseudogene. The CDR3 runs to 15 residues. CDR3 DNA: TGTGCCAGCAGCAAGGGCAGGGGCATGGATTATGGCTACACCTTC. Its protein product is CASSKGRGMDYGYTF.

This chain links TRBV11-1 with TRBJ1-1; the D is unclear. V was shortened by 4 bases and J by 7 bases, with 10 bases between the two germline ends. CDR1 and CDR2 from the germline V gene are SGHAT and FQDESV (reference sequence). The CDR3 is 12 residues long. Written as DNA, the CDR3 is TGTGCCAGCAGCTCCACGGGGTATGAAGCTTTCTTT. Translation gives CASSSTGYEAFF.